The clone carrying this T cell receptor beta chain was counted between two and nine times. The CDR3 contains 17 residues. Trimming took 6 bases from V and 7 from J, leaving 24 bases between them. TCRdb's copy holds only in-frame clones and misses some; the assay was immunoSEQ multiplex PCR. The profile shows more than 50,000 clones, roughly four fifths of them singletons. These data belong to a study of OX40 agonist ivuxolimab in advanced cancers. The clonotype was recovered from an adult with an advanced solid tumor such as melanoma, head and neck, liver or kidney cancer. The sample was CD4+ or CD8+ T cells sorted from blood, taken in a trial of the OX40 agonist ivuxolimab. This rearrangement joins TRBV6-7 to TRBJ2-2; weak D call: TRBD2 (7 bases). TRBV6-7 is classed as an ORF, of uncertain function. CDR3 coding DNA: TGTGCCAGCAGCCGCCCCTTAAGGGGGGGGGCCAGCGGGGAGCTGTTTTTT. Translation: CASSRPLRGGASGELFF.